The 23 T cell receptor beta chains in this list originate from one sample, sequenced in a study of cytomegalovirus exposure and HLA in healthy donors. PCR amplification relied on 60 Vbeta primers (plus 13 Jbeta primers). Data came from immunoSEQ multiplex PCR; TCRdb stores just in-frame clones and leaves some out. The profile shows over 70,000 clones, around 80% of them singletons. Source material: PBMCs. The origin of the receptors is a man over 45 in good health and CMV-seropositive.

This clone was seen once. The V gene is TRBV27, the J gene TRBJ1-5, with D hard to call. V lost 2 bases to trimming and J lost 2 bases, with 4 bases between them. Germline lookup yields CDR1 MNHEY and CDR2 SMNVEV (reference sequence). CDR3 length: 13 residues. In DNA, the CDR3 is TGTGCCAGCAGTTTAATAGGCAATCAGCCCCAGCATTTT. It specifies CASSLIGNQPQHF.

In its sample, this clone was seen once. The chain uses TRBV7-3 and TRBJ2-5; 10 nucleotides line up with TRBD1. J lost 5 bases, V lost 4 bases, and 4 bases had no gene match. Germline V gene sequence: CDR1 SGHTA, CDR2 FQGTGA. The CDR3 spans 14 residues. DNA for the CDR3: TGTGCCAGCAGCTGGGACAGGGGAACGGAGACCCAGTACTTC. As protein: CASSWDRGTETQYF.

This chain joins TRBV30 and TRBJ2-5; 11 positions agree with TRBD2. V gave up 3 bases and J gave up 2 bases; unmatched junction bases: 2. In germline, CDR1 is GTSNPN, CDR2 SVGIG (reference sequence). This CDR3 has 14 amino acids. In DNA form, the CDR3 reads TGTGCCTGGAGGGGACTAGCGGAACAAGAGACCCAGTACTTC. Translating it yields CAWRGLAEQETQYF.

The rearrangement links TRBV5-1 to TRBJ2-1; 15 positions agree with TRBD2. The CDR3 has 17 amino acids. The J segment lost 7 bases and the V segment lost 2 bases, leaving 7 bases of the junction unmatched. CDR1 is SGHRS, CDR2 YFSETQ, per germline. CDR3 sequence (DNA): TGCGCCAGCAGCTTCGGACTAGCGGGAGGGCCTGGGAATGAGCAGTTCTTC. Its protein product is CASSFGLAGGPGNEQFF.

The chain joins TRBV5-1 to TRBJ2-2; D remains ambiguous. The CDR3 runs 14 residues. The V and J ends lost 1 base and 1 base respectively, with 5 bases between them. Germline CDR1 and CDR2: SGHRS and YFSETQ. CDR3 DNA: TGCGCCAGCAGCTTGTGGCAGAACACCGGGGAGCTGTTTTTT. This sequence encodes CASSLWQNTGELFF.

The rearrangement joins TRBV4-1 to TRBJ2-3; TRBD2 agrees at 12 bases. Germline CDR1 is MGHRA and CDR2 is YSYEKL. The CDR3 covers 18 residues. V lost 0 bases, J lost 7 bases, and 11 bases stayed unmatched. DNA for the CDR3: TGCGCCAGCAGCCAAGAGGGTGGACTAGCGGGGCTCCAAAATACGCAGTATTTT. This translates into CASSQEGGLAGLQNTQYF.

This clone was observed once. The CDR3 sequence is CAWSVQLAGGTDTQYF. As DNA, the CDR3 is TGTGCCTGGAGTGTACAACTAGCGGGAGGCACAGATACGCAGTATTTT. V is TRBV30 and J is TRBJ2-3, with 11 bases identical to TRBD2. The CDR3 is 16 amino acids. Germline CDR1 GTSNPN, CDR2 SVGIG (reference sequence). Germline trimming cut 0 bases from V and 1 base from J; bases unmatched to any gene: 3. The full variable domain, with the rest looked up from reference TRBV30 and TRBJ2-3, is SQTIHQWPATLVQPVGSPLSLECTVEGTSNPNLYWYRQAAGRGLQLLFYSVGIGQISSEVPQNLSASRPQDRQFILSSKKLLLSDSGFYLCAWSVQLAGGTDTQYFGPGTRLTVL.

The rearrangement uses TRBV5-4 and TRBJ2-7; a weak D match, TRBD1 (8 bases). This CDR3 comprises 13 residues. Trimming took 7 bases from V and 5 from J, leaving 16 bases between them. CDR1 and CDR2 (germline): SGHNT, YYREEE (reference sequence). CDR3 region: CASSTGGEDEQYF. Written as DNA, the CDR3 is TGTGCCAGCTCTACAGGGGGGGAAGACGAGCAGTACTTC.

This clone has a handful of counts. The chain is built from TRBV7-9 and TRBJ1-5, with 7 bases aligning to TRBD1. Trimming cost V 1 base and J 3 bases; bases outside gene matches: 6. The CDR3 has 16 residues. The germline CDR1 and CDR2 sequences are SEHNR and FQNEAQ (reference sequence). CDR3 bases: TGTGCCAGCAGCTTAGGTGTAGGGGGCGACAATCAGCCCCAGCATTTT. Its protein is CASSLGVGGDNQPQHF.

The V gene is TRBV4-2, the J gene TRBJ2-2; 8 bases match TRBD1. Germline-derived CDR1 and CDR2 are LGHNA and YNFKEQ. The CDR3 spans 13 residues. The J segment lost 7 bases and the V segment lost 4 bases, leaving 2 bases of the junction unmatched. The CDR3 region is CASSPDRGGELFF. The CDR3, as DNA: TGTGCCAGCAGCCCAGACAGGGGCGGGGAGCTGTTTTTT.

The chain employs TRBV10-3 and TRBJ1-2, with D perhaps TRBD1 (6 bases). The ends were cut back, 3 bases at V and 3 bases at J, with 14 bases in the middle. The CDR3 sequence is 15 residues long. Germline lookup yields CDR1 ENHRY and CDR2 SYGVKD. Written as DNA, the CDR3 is TGTGCCATCAGTGACTTCGGGGAGGGGGACTATGGCTACACCTTC. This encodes CAISDFGEGDYGYTF.

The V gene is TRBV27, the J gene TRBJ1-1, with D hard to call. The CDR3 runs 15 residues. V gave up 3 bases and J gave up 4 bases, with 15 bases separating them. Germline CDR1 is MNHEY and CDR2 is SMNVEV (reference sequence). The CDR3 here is CASSFYPREGTEAFF. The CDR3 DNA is TGTGCCAGCAGTTTTTACCCCCGGGAGGGCACTGAAGCTTTCTTT.

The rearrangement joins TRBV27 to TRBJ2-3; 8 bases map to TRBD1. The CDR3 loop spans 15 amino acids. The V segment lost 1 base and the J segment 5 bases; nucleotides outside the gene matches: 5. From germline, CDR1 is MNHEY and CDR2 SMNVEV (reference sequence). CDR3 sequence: CASSLLDRVRDTQYF. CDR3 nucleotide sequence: TGTGCCAGCAGTTTATTGGACAGGGTTAGAGATACGCAGTATTTT.

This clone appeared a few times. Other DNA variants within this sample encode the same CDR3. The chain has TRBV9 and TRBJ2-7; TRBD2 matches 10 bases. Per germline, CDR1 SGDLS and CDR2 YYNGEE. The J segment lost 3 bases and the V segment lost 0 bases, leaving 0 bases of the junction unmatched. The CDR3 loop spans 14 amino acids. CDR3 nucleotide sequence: TGTGCCAGCAGCGTAGGGACTAGCGGCTACGAGCAGTACTTC. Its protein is CASSVGTSGYEQYF.

CDR3 in DNA: TGTGCCAGCAGCTTAGCCCGGACAGGGGTTGGGGAGCAGTACTTC. Amino acids: CASSLARTGVGEQYF. This chain connects TRBV7-2 to TRBJ2-7; 9 positions match TRBD1. CDR3 size: 15 residues. V lost 0 bases to trimming and J lost 7 bases; unmatched junction nucleotides: 7. CDR1 is SGHTA and CDR2 is FQGNSA in the germline V gene.

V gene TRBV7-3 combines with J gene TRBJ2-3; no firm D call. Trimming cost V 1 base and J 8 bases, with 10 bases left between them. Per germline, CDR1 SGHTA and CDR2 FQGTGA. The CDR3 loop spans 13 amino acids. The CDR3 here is CASSLRAVTTQYF. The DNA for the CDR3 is TGTGCCAGCAGCTTAAGGGCAGTTACTACGCAGTATTTT. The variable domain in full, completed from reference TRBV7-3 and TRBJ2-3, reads GAGVSQTPSNKVTEKGKYVELRCDPISGHTALYWYRQSLGQGPEFLIYFQGTGAADDSGLPNDRFFAVRPEGSVSTLKIQRTERGDSAVYLCASSLRAVTTQYFGPGTRLTVL.

CDR3: CASTLILTLNSRETQYF. Here the CDR3 DNA reads TGTGCCAGCACCCTAATCCTTACACTAAATTCACGGGAGACCCAGTACTTC. V is TRBV5-5 and J is TRBJ2-5; no definite D call. The CDR3 is 17 amino acids. Trimming left V 6 bases short and J 5 bases short, with 26 bases between. Germline CDR1 reads SGHKS; CDR2 reads YYEKEE (reference sequence).

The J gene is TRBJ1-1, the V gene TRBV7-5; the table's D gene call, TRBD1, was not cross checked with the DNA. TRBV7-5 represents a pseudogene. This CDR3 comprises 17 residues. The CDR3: CARSLDRALTENTEAFF. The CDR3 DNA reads TGTGCCAGAAGCTTAGACAGGGCCCTTACCGAGAACACTGAAGCTTTCTTT.

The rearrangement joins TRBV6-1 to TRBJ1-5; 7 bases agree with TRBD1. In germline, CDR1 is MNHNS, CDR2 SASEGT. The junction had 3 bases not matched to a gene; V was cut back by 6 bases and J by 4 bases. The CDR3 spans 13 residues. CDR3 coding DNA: TGTGCCAGCAGCCGGGACAGAAATCAGCCCCAGCATTTT. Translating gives CASSRDRNQPQHF.

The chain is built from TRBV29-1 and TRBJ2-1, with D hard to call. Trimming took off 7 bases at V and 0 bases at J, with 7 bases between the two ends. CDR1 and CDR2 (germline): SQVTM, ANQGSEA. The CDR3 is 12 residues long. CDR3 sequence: CSEQSSYNEQFF. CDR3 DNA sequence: TGCAGCGAACAGAGCTCCTACAATGAGCAGTTCTTC.

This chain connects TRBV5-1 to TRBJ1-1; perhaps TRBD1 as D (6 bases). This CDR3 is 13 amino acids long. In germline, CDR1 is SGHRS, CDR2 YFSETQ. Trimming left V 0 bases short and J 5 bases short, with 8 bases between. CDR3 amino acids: CASSLGGRTEAFF. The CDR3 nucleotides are TGCGCCAGCAGCTTGGGGGGGCGTACTGAAGCTTTCTTT.

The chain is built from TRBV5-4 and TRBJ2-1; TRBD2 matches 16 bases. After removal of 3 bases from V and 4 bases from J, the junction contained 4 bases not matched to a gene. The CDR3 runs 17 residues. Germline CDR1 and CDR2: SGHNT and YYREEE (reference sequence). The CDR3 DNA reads TGTGCCAGCAGCTCGGGACTAGCGGGAGGGGGTTACAATGAGCAGTTCTTC. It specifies CASSSGLAGGGYNEQFF.

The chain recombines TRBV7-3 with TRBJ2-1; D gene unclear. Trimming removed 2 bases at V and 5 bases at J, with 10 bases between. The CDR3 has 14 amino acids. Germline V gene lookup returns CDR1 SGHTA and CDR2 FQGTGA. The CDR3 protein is CASSLWSGNNEQFF. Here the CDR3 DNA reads TGTGCCAGCAGCTTATGGTCTGGCAACAATGAGCAGTTCTTC. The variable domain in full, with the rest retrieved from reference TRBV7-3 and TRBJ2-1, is GAGVSQTPSNKVTEKGKYVELRCDPISGHTALYWYRQSLGQGPEFLIYFQGTGAADDSGLPNDRFFAVRPEGSVSTLKIQRTERGDSAVYLCASSLWSGNNEQFFGPGTRLTVL.